This entry lists 21 T cell receptor beta chains sequenced from one sample in a study of STAT3 mutations in large granular lymphocyte leukemia. General study results and limits: Every T-cell large granular lymphocyte leukemia patient had at least one immunodominant TCR beta clonotype.

No antigen is known for these receptors. TCRdb's copy holds only in-frame clones and misses some; the assay was immunoSEQ multiplex PCR. The sample lists about 12,000 clones; around 85% were seen once. Sequencing input: peripheral blood mononuclear cells. These receptors all stem from a man aged 55 to 69 with T-cell large granular lymphocyte leukemia. Some clones in this sample may be carry-over from other donors' samples.

This clone appeared once. This chain links TRBV5-1 with TRBJ2-1, with a possible D match to TRBD1 (6 bases). Germline V lookup: CDR1 SGHRS, CDR2 YFSETQ. V lost 4 bases, J lost 8 bases, and 16 bases lay in between. The CDR3 sequence is 14 residues long. The CDR3 protein is CASSMTRGFDEQFF. The CDR3 DNA is TGCGCCAGCAGCATGACCAGGGGTTTCGATGAGCAGTTCTTC.

In this sample, this clone turned up a few times. This chain joins TRBV27 and TRBJ2-7; no clear D gene. The CDR3 runs 13 residues. Germline V lookup: CDR1 MNHEY, CDR2 SMNVEV (reference sequence). The V and J ends lost 0 bases and 4 bases respectively, with 7 bases between them. Here the CDR3 reads CASSLSGLYEQYF. CDR3 nucleotide sequence: TGTGCCAGCAGTTTATCAGGGTTATACGAGCAGTACTTC.

The J gene is TRBJ2-7, the V gene TRBV7-3, with 7 bases lining up with TRBD2. CDR1 and CDR2 from the germline V gene are SGHTA and FQGTGA. With 1 base clipped from V and 5 bases from J, the junction kept 5 bases outside the gene matches. The CDR3 runs to 14 residues. The CDR3 DNA reads TGTGCCAGCAGCTTAAGTGGGAGGGTAAACGAGCAGTACTTC. The encoded protein is CASSLSGRVNEQYF.

The chain uses TRBV29-1 and TRBJ2-2; 8 nucleotides agree with TRBD1. The CDR3 is 17 residues long. The J segment lost 5 bases and the V segment lost 0 bases, leaving 11 bases of the junction unmatched. Germline loops: CDR1 SQVTM, CDR2 ANQGSEA. The CDR3 nucleotides read TGCAGCGTTGAAGATCCATACCAGGGGGCGGGTACCGGGGAGCTGTTTTTT. This codes for CSVEDPYQGAGTGELFF.

This chain uses TRBV6-6 with TRBJ2-7, with TRBD1 matching 9 bases. Germline CDR1 and CDR2: MNHNY and SVGAGI (reference sequence). The CDR3 is 16 residues long. Unmatched junction bases numbered 8, after V lost 0 bases and J lost 5 bases. CDR3 amino acids: CASSYSRGQGAHEQYF. CDR3 nucleotide sequence: TGTGCCAGCAGTTACTCGAGGGGACAGGGAGCCCACGAGCAGTACTTC.

The CDR3 is CASSSLSSGRAEDTQYF. In DNA, the CDR3 is TGCGCCAGCAGCTCCTTAAGTAGCGGGAGGGCCGAGGATACGCAGTATTTT. The chain couples TRBV5-1 to TRBJ2-3; 11 bases agree with TRBD2. The CDR3 length is 17 residues. Per the germline V gene, CDR1 is SGHRS and CDR2 is YFSETQ. After removal of 3 bases from V and 6 bases from J, the junction contained 12 bases not matched to a gene.

The rearrangement links TRBV5-1 to TRBJ2-7, with TRBD1 identical over 9 bases. The germline gives CDR1 SGHRS, CDR2 YFSETQ. J was trimmed by 3 bases and V by 0 bases; bases with no gene match: 10. The CDR3 length is 17 residues. Here the CDR3 reads CASSLDPVGQGVYEQYF. CDR3 in DNA: TGCGCCAGCAGCTTGGACCCGGTGGGACAGGGCGTCTACGAGCAGTACTTC.

The chain uses TRBV29-1 and TRBJ1-6; TRBD1 is a possible D gene (6 bases). Per germline, CDR1 SQVTM and CDR2 ANQGSEA. The CDR3 has 13 amino acids. Trimming pared 4 bases from V and 8 bases from J, leaving 12 bases between. CDR3 DNA: TGCAGCGTTGCGGGGACACCAGATTCACCCCTCCACTTT. The encoded protein is CSVAGTPDSPLHF.

Note on this clone: A read error may produce the germline difference seen at one junction end. The rearrangement links TRBV5-8 to TRBJ2-3; 7 bases align to TRBD2. The CDR3 runs to 15 residues. Germline values: CDR1 SGHTS, CDR2 YDEGEE. The CDR3 spells CATSRGELTTDTQYF. CDR3 bases: TGTGCCACCAGCCGGGGGGAATTAACAACAGATACGCAGTATTTT.

This clone was observed a few times. V gene TRBV4-3 combines with J gene TRBJ2-2; D is unclear. Germline CDR1 reads LGHNA; CDR2 reads YSLEER. Trimming pared 4 bases from V and 7 bases from J, leaving 10 bases between. This CDR3 comprises 13 residues. The CDR3 DNA reads as TGCGCCAGCAGCCTACACCCACTCGGGGAGCTGTTTTTT. Its protein product is CASSLHPLGELFF.

The chain joins TRBV5-1 to TRBJ2-1; 15 bases match TRBD2. Germline-derived CDR1 and CDR2 are SGHRS and YFSETQ. CDR3 length: 15 amino acids. V dropped 6 bases and J dropped 5; count of bases not matched to a gene: 3. This CDR3 reads CASKGLAGGNNEQFF. The CDR3 DNA follows: TGCGCCAGCAAAGGACTAGCGGGAGGGAACAATGAGCAGTTCTTC.

The chain recombines TRBV15 with TRBJ2-1; 9 nucleotides agree with TRBD2. The CDR3 is made up of 18 amino acids. Germline values: CDR1 LNHNV, CDR2 YYDKDF (reference sequence). V shed 4 bases, J shed 8 bases, and the junction held 18 bases outside the gene matches. CDR3 sequence (DNA): TGTGCCACCAGCATTGAACCCCCGGGACTAGCATTTACCGATGAGCAGTTCTTC. Its translation: CATSIEPPGLAFTDEQFF.

This rearrangement joins TRBV7-9 to TRBJ2-5, with D perhaps TRBD1 (5 bases). Germline CDR1 is SEHNR and CDR2 is FQNEAQ (reference sequence). CDR3 length: 13 amino acids. V was pared by 5 bases and J by 5 bases, with 12 bases between. The CDR3 sequence: CASSPLRGETQYF. The CDR3 DNA sequence: TGTGCCAGCAGCCCACTTAGGGGCGAGACCCAGTACTTC.

The chain combines TRBV29-1 with TRBJ2-7, with no clear D. Per the germline V gene, CDR1 is SQVTM and CDR2 is ANQGSEA. The germline V and J ends were trimmed by 4 bases and 3 bases, with 7 bases remaining between them. This CDR3 has 11 amino acids. The CDR3 protein is CSVVGNYEQYF. The CDR3 coding sequence is TGCAGCGTTGTTGGGAACTACGAGCAGTACTTC.

The chain couples TRBV5-1 to TRBJ1-4; 9 nucleotides match TRBD1. The CDR3 has 14 residues. Germline V gene lookup returns CDR1 SGHRS and CDR2 YFSETQ. Trimming at V came to 2 bases and at J to 7 bases, leaving 3 bases not matched to a gene. The CDR3 here is CASSLEQGAEKLFF. The CDR3 DNA sequence: TGCGCCAGCAGCTTAGAACAGGGGGCTGAAAAACTGTTTTTT.

V is TRBV29-1 and J is TRBJ2-7, with TRBD1 identical over 8 bases. This CDR3 has 13 amino acids. The trim removed 6 bases at V and 6 bases at J, leaving 10 bases unmatched. CDR1 SQVTM and CDR2 ANQGSEA come from the germline V gene. CDR3 loop: CSVTGTGNGEQYF. The CDR3 nucleotides read TGCAGCGTCACCGGGACAGGAAACGGCGAGCAGTACTTC.

The chain employs TRBV6-5 and TRBJ2-7; D remains ambiguous. V gave up 5 bases and J gave up 7 bases, with 18 bases separating them. This CDR3 contains 14 residues. Per the germline V gene, CDR1 is MNHEY and CDR2 is SVGAGI. The CDR3: CASSKNSVLPEQYF. CDR3 nucleotide sequence: TGTGCCAGCAGTAAGAATTCCGTCCTCCCGGAGCAGTACTTC.

This clone was picked up a small number of times. The chain links TRBV28 to TRBJ2-7, with D uncertain. The V and J ends lost 6 bases and 0 bases respectively, with 12 bases between them. The CDR3 contains 14 residues. The germline V gene has CDR1 MDHEN and CDR2 SYDVKM. CDR3 DNA: TGTGCCAGCAGCCGCACATTGAGCTCCTACGAGCAGTACTTC. The encoded protein is CASSRTLSSYEQYF.

The V and J genes are TRBV30 and TRBJ1-2, with D tentatively TRBD1 (5 bases). Germline CDR1 and CDR2: GTSNPN and SVGIG (reference sequence). The CDR3 spans 17 residues. Trimming cost V 7 bases and J 1 base, with 25 bases left between them. The CDR3 spells CASKPRDPEFFNYGYTF. CDR3 sequence (DNA): TGTGCCTCGAAACCCCGGGACCCCGAATTCTTTAACTATGGCTACACCTTC.

Of note for this clone: One end of the junction is discordant with germline, which a read error may explain. The chain recombines TRBV5-5 with TRBJ1-2; D gene ambiguous. Germline CDR1 SGHKS, CDR2 YYEKEE (reference sequence). The CDR3 runs to 12 residues. This CDR3 is CASSLDWGPRLF. CDR3 nucleotides: TGTGCCAGCAGCTTGGACTGGGGTCCGAGACTCTTC.

Comment on this clone: Germline and junction disagree at one end, which may indicate a read error. This chain links TRBV18 with TRBJ2-5, with 7 bases lining up with TRBD2. Germline V gene lookup returns CDR1 KGHSH and CDR2 LQKENI. CDR3 size: 13 residues. The CDR3 protein is CASSPEAGEAQYF. Here the CDR3 DNA reads TGTGCCAGCTCACCAGAGGCGGGAGAGGCCCAGTACTTC.